The present entry profiles one TCR beta chain with its context. This sample stems from a study of blood T cell repertoires in COVID-19. The protocol was immunoSEQ multiplex PCR, while the TCRdb copy is restricted to in-frame clones and leaves out a portion. The sample contains fewer than 500,000 clones, around 87% of which appear only once. The sequence came from a man younger than 45 who had recovered from COVID-19. The sequenced sample was PBMCs or T cells enriched from blood (not recorded which).

The CDR3 DNA is TGCGCCAGCAGTGAGTCGAGCGGGGGTAACAATGAGCAGTTCTTC. Translated, it gives CASSESSGGNNEQFF. V usage is TRBV10-1 and J usage is TRBJ2-1; 8 bases match TRBD2. CDR1 and CDR2 (germline): WNHNN, SYGVQD (reference sequence). This CDR3 contains 15 residues. With 0 bases clipped from V and 5 bases from J, the junction kept 3 bases outside the gene matches.